The text below deals with one T cell receptor beta chain. Libraries were prepared by immunoSEQ multiplex PCR; TCRdb keeps only in-frame clonotypes and omits some of them. The table has 55,000 to 70,000 clones, around 89% seen once. This entry comes from a study of OX40 agonist ivuxolimab in advanced cancers. The CDR3 is 14 amino acids. V lost 3 bases, J lost 1 base, and 9 bases lay in between. Germline CDR1 reads GTSNPN; CDR2 reads SVGIG (reference sequence). The rearrangement uses TRBV30 and TRBJ2-2; the D gene could be TRBD1 or TRBD2 (5 bases each). This clonotype was obtained from an adult with an advanced solid tumor such as melanoma, head and neck, liver or kidney cancer. The sample was CD4+ or CD8+ T cells sorted from blood, taken in a trial of the OX40 agonist ivuxolimab. In DNA form, the CDR3 reads TGTGCCTGGAGGAATGGGGGGAACACCGGGGAGCTGTTTTTT. It encodes CAWRNGGNTGELFF.